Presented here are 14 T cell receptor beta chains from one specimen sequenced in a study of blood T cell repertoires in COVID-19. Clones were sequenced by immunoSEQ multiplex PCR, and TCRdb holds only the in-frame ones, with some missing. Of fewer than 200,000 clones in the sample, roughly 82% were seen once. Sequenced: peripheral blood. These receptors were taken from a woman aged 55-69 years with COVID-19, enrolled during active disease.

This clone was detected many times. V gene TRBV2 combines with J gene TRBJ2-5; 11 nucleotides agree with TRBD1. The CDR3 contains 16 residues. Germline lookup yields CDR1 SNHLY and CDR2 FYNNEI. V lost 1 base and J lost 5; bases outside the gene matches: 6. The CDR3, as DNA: TGTGCCAGCAGTGAAGGCGGACAGGGGGCAATGGAGACCCAGTACTTC. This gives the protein CASSEGGQGAMETQYF.

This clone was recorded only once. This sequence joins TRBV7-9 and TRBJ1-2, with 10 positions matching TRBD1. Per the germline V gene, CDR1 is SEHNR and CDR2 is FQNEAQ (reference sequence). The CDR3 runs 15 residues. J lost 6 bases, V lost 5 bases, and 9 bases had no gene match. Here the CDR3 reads CASSPDRGQVHGYTF. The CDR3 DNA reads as TGTGCCAGCAGCCCCGACAGGGGGCAAGTGCATGGCTACACCTTC.

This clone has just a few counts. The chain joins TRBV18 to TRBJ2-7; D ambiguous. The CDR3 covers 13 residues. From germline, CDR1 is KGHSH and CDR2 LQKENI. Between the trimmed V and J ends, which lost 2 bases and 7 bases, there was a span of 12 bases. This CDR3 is CASSPNKVGEQYV. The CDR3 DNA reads TGTGCCAGCTCACCAAACAAAGTCGGGGAGCAGTACGTC.

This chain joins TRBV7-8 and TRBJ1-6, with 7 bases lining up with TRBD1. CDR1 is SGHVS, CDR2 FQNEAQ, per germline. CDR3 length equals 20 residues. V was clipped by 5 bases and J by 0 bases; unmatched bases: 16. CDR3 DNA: TGTGCCAGCAGCCCCCGGCAACGACAGGGTGGGAGCTCCTATAATTCACCCCTCCACTTT. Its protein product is CASSPRQRQGGSSYNSPLHF.

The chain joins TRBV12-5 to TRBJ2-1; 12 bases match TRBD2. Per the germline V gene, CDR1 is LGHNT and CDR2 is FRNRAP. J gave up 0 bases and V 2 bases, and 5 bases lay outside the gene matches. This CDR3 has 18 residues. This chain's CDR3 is CASGLLLAGGFSYNEQFF. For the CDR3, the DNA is TGTGCTAGTGGTTTGTTACTAGCGGGAGGATTCTCCTACAATGAGCAGTTCTTC.

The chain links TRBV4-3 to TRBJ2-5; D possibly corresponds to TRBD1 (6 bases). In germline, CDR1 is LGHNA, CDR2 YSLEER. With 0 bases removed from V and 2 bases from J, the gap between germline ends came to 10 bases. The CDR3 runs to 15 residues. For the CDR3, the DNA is TGCGCCAGCAGCCAAGAACTGACAGGACAAGAGACCCAGTACTTC. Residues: CASSQELTGQETQYF.

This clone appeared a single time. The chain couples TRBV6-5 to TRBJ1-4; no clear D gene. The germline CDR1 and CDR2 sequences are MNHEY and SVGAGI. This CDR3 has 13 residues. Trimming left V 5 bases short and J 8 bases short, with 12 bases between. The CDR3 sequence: CASSPRREEKLFF. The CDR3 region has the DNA TGTGCCAGCAGTCCCCGGAGGGAAGAAAAACTGTTTTTT.

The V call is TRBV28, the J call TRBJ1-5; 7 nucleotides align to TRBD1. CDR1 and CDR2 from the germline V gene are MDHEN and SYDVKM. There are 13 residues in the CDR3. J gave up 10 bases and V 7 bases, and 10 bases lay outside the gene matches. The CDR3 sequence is CASTTGDGRPQHF. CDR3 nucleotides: TGTGCCAGCACCACAGGGGACGGTCGACCCCAGCATTTT.

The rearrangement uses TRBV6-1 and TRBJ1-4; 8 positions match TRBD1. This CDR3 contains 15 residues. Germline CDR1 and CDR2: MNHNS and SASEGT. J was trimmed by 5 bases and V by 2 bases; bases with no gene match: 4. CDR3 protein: CASSERGQENEKLFF. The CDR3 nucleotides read TGTGCCAGCAGTGAACGGGGACAGGAAAATGAAAAACTGTTTTTT.

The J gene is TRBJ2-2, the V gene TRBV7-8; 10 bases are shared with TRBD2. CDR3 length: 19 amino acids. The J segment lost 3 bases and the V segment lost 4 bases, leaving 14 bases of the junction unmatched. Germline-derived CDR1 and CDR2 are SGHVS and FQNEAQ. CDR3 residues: CASSWGLPWTSGHTGELFF. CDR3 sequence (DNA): TGTGCCAGCAGCTGGGGGCTCCCTTGGACTAGCGGACACACCGGGGAGCTGTTTTTT.

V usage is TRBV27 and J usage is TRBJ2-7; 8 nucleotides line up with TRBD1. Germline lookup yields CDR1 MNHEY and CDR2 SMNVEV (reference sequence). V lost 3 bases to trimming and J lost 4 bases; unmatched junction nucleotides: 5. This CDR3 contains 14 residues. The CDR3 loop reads CASSFSRGRYEQYF. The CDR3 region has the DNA TGTGCCAGCAGTTTTAGCAGGGGGCGTTACGAGCAGTACTTC.

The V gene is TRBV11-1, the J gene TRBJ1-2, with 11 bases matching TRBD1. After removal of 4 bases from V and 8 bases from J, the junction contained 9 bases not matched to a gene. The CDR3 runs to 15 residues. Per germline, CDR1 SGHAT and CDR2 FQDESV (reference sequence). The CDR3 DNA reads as TGTGCCAGCAGCTCCCCCGGACAGGGGGCATGGGGCTACACCTTC. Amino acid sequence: CASSSPGQGAWGYTF.

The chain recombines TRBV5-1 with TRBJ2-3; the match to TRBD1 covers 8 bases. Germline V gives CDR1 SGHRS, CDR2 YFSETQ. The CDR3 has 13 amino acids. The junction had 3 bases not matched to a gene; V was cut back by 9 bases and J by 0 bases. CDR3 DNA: TGCGCCACTGGGACAGGAAGCACAGATACGCAGTATTTT. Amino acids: CATGTGSTDTQYF.

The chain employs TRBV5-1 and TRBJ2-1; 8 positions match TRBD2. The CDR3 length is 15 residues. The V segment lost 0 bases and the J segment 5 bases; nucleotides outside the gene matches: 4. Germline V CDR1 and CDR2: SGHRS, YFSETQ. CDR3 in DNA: TGCGCCAGCAGCTTGGCCAGCGGGGGTCACAATGAGCAGTTCTTC. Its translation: CASSLASGGHNEQFF.